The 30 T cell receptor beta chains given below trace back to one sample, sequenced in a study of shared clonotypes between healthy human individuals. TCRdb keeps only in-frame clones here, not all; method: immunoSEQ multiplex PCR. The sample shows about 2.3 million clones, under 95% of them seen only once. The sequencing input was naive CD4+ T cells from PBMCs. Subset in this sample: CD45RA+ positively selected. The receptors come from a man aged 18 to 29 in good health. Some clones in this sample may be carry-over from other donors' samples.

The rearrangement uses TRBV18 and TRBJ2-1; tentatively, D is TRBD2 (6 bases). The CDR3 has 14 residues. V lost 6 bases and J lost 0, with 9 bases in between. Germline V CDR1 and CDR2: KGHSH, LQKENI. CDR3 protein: CASSAGSSYNEQFF. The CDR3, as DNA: TGTGCCAGCTCGGCGGGGAGCTCCTACAATGAGCAGTTCTTC.

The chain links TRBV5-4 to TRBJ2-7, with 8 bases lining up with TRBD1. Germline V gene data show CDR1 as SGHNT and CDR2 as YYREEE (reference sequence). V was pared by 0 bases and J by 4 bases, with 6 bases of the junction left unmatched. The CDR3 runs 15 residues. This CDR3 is CASSLGVRQGYEQYF. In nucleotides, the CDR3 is TGTGCCAGCAGCTTGGGAGTTAGACAGGGGTACGAGCAGTACTTC.

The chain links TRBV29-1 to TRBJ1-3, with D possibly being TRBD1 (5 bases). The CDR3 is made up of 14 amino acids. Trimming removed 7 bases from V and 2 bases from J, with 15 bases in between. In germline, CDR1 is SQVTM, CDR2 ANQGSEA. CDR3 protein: CSASRDSAGNTIYF. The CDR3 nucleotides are TGCAGCGCAAGCAGGGATTCAGCTGGAAACACCATATATTTT.

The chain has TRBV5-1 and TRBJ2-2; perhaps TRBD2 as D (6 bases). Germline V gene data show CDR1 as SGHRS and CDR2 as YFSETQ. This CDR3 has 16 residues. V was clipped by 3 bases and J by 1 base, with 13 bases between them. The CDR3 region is CASSWAPTRNTGELFF. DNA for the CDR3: TGCGCCAGCAGCTGGGCCCCGACTAGGAACACCGGGGAGCTGTTTTTT.

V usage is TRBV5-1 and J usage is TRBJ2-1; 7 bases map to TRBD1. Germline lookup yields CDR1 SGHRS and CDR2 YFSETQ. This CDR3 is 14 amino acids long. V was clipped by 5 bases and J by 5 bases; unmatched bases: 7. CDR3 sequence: CASSLGQRNNEQFF. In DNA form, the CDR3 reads TGCGCCAGCAGTCTGGGACAGAGAAACAATGAGCAGTTCTTC.

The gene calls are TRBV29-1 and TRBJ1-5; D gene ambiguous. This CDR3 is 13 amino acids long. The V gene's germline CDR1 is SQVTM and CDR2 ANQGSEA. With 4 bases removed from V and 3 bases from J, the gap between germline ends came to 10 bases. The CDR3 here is CSVGHGYNQPQHF. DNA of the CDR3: TGCAGCGTTGGTCACGGATACAATCAGCCCCAGCATTTT.

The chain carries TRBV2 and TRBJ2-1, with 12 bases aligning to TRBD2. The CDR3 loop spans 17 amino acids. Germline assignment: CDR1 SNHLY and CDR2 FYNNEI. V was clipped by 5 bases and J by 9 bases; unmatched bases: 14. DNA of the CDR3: TGTGCCAGCAGTCGGACTAGCGGGGAGGGCTACAAACCTGAGCAGTTCTTC. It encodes CASSRTSGEGYKPEQFF. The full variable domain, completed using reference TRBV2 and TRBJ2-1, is EPEVTQTPSHQVTQMGQEVILRCVPISNHLYFYWYRQILGQKVEFLVSFYNNEISEKSEIFDDQFSVERPDGSNFTLKIRSTKLEDSAMYFCASSRTSGEGYKPEQFFGPGTRLTVL.

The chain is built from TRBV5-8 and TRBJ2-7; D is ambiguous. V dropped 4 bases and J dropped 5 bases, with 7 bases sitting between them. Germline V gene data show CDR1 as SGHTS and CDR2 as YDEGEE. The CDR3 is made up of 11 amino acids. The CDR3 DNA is TGTGCCAGCAGCGGTTGGGACGAGCAGTACTTC. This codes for CASSGWDEQYF.

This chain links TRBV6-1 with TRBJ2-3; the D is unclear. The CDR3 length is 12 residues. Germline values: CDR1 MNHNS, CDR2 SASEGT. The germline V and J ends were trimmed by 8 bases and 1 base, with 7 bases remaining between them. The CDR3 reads CASLRRTDTQYF. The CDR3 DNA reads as TGTGCCAGCCTGCGCCGCACAGATACGCAGTATTTT.

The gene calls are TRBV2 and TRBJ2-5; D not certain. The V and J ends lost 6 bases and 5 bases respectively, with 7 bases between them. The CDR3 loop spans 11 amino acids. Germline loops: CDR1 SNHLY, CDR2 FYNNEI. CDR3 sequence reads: CASRTVETQYF. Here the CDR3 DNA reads TGTGCCAGCAGGACTGTCGAGACCCAGTACTTC.

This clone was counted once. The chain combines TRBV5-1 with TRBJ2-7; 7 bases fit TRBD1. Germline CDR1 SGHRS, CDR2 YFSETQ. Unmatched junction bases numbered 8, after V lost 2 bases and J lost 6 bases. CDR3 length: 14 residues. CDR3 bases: TGCGCCAGCAGCTTAAGACAGGGAAGCGCCGAGCAGTACTTC. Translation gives CASSLRQGSAEQYF.

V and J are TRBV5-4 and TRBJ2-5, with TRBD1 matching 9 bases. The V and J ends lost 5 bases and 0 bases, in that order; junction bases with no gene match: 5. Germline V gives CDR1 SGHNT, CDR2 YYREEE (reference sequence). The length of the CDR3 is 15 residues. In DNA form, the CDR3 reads TGTGCCAGCAGGCCGACAGGGGGTTACCAAGAGACCCAGTACTTC. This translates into CASRPTGGYQETQYF.

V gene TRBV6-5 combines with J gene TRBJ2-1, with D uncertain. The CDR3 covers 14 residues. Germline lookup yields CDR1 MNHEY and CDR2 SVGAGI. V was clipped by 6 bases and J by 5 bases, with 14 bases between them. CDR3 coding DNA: TGTGCCAGCAGCTACGAAGGGAACCACAATGAGCAGTTCTTC. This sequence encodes CASSYEGNHNEQFF.

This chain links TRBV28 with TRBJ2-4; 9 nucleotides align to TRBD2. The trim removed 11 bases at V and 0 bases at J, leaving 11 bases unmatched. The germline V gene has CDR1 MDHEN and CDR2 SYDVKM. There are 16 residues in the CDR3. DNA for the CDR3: TGTGCCCCTGGGCGGGAGGGCCCTCTAGCCAAAAACATTCAGTACTTC. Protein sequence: CAPGREGPLAKNIQYF.

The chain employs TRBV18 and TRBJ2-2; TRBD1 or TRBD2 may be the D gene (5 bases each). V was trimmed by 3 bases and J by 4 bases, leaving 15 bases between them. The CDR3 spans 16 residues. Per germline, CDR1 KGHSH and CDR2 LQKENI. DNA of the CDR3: TGTGCCAGCTCACCCGTGCAGGGAGAGGTCACCGGGGAGCTGTTTTTT. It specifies CASSPVQGEVTGELFF.

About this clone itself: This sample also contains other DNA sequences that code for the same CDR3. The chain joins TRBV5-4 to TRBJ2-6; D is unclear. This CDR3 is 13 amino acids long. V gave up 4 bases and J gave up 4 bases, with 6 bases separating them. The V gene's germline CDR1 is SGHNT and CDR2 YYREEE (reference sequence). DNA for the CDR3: TGTGCCAGCAGCACCTCCGGGGCCAACGTCCTGACTTTC. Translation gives CASSTSGANVLTF. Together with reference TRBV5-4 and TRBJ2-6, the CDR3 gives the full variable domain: ETGVTQSPTHLIKTRGQQVTLRCSSQSGHNTVSWYQQALGQGPQFIFQYYREEENGRGNFPPRFSGLQFPNYSSELNVNALELDDSALYLCASSTSGANVLTFGAGSRLTVL.

CDR3 bases: TGTGCCAGCAGTCCTACACGGGGGGGCGGCCAGCCCCAGCATTTT. Its protein product is CASSPTRGGGQPQHF. The J gene is TRBJ1-5, the V gene TRBV28, with D maybe TRBD1 (6 bases). CDR1 and CDR2 from the germline V gene are MDHEN and SYDVKM. With 5 bases removed from V and 7 bases from J, the gap between germline ends came to 18 bases. The CDR3 consists of 15 residues. Full variable domain (remainder filled in from reference TRBV28 and TRBJ1-5): DVKVTQSSRYLVKRTGEKVFLECVQDMDHENMFWYRQDPGLGLRLIYFSYDVKMKEKGDIPEGYSVSREKKERFSLILESASTNQTSMYLCASSPTRGGGQPQHFGDGTRLSIL.

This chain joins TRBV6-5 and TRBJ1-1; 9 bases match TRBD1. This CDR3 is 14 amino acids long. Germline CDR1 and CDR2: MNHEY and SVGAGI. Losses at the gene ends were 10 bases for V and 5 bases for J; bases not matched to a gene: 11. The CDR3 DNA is TGTGCCACCAAAACAGGGGGCACGGGAACTGAAGCTTTCTTT. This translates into CATKTGGTGTEAFF.

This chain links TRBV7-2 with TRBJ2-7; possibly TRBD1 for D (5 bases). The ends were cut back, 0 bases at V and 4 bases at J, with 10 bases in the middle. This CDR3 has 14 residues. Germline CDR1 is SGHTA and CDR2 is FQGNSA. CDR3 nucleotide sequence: TGTGCCAGCAGCTTAGCCACAGGTTATTACGAGCAGTACTTC. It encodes CASSLATGYYEQYF. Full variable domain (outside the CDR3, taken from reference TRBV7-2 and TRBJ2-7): GAGVSQSPSNKVTEKGKDVELRCDPISGHTALYWYRQSLGQGLEFLIYFQGNSAPDKSGLPSDRFSAERTGGSVSTLTIQRTQQEDSAVYLCASSLATGYYEQYFGPGTRLTVT.

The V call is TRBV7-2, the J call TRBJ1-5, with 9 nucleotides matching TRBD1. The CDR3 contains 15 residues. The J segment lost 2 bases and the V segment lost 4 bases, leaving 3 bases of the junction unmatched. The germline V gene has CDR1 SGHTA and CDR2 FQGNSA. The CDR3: CASSSWTGGNQPQHF. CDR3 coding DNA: TGTGCCAGCAGCTCTTGGACAGGGGGCAATCAGCCCCAGCATTTT.

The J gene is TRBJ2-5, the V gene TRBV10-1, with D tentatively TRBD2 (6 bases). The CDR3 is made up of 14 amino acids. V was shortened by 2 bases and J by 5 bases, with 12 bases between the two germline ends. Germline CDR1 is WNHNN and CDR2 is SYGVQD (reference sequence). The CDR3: CASSEAGRGETQYF. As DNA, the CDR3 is TGCGCCAGCAGTGAGGCGGGGCGGGGTGAGACCCAGTACTTC.

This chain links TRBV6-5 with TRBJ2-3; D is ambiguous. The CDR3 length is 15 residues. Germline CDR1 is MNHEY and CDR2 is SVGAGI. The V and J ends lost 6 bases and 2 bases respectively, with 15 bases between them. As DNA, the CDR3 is TGTGCCAGCAGATCACAGAGCCTTCTCACAGATACGCAGTATTTT. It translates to CASRSQSLLTDTQYF.

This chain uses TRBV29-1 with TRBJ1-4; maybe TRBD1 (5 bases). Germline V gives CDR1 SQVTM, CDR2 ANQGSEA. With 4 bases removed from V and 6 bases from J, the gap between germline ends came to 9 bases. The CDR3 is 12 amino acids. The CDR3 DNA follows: TGCAGCGTTGGTATGGGGGATGAAAAACTGTTTTTT. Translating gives CSVGMGDEKLFF.

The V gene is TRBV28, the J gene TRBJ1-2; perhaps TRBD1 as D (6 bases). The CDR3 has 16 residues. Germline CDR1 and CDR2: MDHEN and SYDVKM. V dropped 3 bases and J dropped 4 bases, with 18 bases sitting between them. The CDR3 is CASSFLIGGAGYGYTF. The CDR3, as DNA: TGTGCCAGCAGTTTCCTTATTGGGGGGGCGGGCTATGGCTACACCTTC.

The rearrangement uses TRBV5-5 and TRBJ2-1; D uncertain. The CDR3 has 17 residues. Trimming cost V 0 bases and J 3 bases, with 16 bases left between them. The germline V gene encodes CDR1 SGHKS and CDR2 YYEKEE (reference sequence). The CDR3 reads CASSLVFLPDLYNEQFF. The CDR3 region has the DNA TGTGCCAGCAGCTTGGTTTTTTTGCCGGACCTCTACAATGAGCAGTTCTTC.

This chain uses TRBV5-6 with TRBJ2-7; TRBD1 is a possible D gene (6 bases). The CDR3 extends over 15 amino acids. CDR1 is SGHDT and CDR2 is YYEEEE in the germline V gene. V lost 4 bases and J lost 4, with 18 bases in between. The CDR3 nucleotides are TGTGCCAGCAGCCGAGGTGGGGGCAATTCATACGAGCAGTACTTC. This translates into CASSRGGGNSYEQYF.

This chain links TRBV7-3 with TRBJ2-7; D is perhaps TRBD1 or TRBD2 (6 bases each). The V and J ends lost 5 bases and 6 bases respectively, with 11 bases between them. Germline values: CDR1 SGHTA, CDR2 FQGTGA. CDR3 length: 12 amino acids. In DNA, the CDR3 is TGTGCCAGCAGCGAACAGGGAGGCGAGCAGTACTTC. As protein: CASSEQGGEQYF. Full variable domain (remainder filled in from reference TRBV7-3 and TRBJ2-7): GAGVSQTPSNKVTEKGKYVELRCDPISGHTALYWYRQSLGQGPEFLIYFQGTGAADDSGLPNDRFFAVRPEGSVSTLKIQRTERGDSAVYLCASSEQGGEQYFGPGTRLTVT.

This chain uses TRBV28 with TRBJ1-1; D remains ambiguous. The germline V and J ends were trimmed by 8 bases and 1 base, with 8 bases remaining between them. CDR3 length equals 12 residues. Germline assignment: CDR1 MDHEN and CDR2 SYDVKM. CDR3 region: CASWQTNTEAFF. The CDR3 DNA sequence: TGTGCCAGCTGGCAGACGAACACTGAAGCTTTCTTT.

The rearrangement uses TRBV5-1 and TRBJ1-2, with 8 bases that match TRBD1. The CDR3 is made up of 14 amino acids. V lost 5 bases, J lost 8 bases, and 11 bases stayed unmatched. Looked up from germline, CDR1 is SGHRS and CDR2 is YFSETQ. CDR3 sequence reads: CASSSTGGERGYTF. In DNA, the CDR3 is TGCGCCAGCAGTTCAACAGGGGGTGAAAGGGGCTACACCTTC.

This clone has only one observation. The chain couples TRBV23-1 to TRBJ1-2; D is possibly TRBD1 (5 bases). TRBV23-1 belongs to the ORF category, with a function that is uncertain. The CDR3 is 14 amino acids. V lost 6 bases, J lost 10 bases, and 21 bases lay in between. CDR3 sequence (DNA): TGCGCCAGCAGCCATAATCTGGGACTAACAACCTACACCTTC. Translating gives CASSHNLGLTTYTF.